This T cell receptor (beta chain) was retrieved from a study of cytomegalovirus exposure and HLA in healthy donors. Whole-study results and caveats: Presence/absence results assume similar sequencing depth per donor, which may not hold.

The ends lost 4 bases at V and 6 bases at J; junction bases unmatched: 7. Germline V lookup: CDR1 LNHDA, CDR2 SQIVND (reference sequence). The CDR3 spans 15 residues. Turning to this clone: Its target is not known.

The PCR made use of 60 Vbeta and 13 Jbeta primers. The protocol was immunoSEQ multiplex PCR, while the TCRdb copy is restricted to in-frame clones and leaves out a portion. The sample carries tens of thousands of clones, 60% to 70% recorded once. V is TRBV19 and J is TRBJ2-2; 8 bases fit TRBD2. The sample comprised PBMCs. This TCR was sampled from a man aged 35 to 55 in good health and CMV-seropositive. The CDR3 sequence is CASSRGRGGPGELFF. CDR3 DNA: TGTGCCAGTAGTAGGGGTCGGGGGGGTCCCGGGGAGCTGTTTTTT.